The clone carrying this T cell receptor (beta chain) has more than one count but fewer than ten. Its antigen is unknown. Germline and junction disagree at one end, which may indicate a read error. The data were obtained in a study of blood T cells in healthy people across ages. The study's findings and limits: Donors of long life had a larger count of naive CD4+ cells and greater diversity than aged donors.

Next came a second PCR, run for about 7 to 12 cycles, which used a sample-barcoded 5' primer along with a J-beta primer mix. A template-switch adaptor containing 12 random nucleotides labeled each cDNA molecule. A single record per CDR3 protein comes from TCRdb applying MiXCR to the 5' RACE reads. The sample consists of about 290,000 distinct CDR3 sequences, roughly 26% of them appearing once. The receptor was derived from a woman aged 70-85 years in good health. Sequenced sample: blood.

The CDR3 DNA follows: TGCAGTGCTACCTCATGGTCAACAGGGTCCCACTTC. This sequence encodes CSATSWSTGSHF. V usage is TRBV20-1 and J usage is TRBJ2-5; a possible D gene is TRBD1 (6 bases). CDR3 size: 12 residues. CDR1 is DFQATT, CDR2 SNEGSKA, per germline (reference sequence).